Listed here are 25 T cell receptor beta chains from one sample, sequenced in a study of spatial heterogeneity in lung cancer. Noted time point: sample taken at primary tumor resection. Without sorting, whole RNA was sequenced from tumor, nontumor lung or frozen PBMC. Via MiXCR, TCRdb re-called the 5' RACE reads, giving one row per CDR3 protein. In the table there are about 17,000 distinct CDR3 sequences, about a fifth of which are singletons. The sequencing used PBMCs, collected at surgery. All receptors come from a female donor with early-stage non-small cell lung cancer.

This clonotype appeared many times. The chain links TRBV11-2 to TRBJ2-2, with 7 bases fitting TRBD2. This CDR3 is 16 amino acids long. With 5 bases clipped from V and 6 bases from J, the junction kept 12 bases outside the gene matches. CDR1 and CDR2 from the germline V gene are SGHAT and FQNNGV. CDR3 loop: CASSPVGSGIPGELFF. CDR3 coding DNA: TGTGCCAGCAGCCCGGTTGGGAGCGGGATACCCGGGGAGCTGTTTTTT.

By share, this clonotype ranks as medium-sized. The V call is TRBV6-6, the J call TRBJ1-2; possibly TRBD1 for D (5 bases). The V and J ends lost 8 bases and 2 bases respectively, with 27 bases between them. Germline lookup yields CDR1 MNHNY and CDR2 SVGAGI (reference sequence). The CDR3 totals 18 residues. The CDR3: CASEVRSPVWAGNYGYTF. The CDR3 DNA follows: TGTGCCAGCGAGGTGCGAAGTCCGGTGTGGGCAGGGAACTATGGCTACACCTTC.

The chain uses TRBV21-1 and TRBJ2-7; the D segment call TRBD2 is taken from the table without a DNA check. TRBV21-1 is listed as a pseudogene. This CDR3 is built from 16 residues. The CDR3: CASSKEPVPKLYEQYV. The CDR3, as DNA: TGTGCCAGCAGCAAAGAGCCAGTCCCAAAACTCTACGAGCAGTACGTC.

This clonotype was counted ten times or more. The rearrangement joins TRBV15 to TRBJ1-5, with a tentative D call TRBD1 (5 bases). Germline V gene data show CDR1 as LNHNV and CDR2 as YYDKDF (reference sequence). Trimming shortened V by 3 bases and J by 5 bases, and 14 bases separated the two germline ends. The CDR3 consists of 15 residues. CDR3 residues: CATSSWGRIDQPQHF. The CDR3 nucleotides read TGTGCCACCAGCAGCTGGGGACGGATAGATCAGCCCCAGCATTTT.

To note about this clonotype: This could be a read error, since a much larger clone is one nucleotide away. The chain joins TRBV20-1 to TRBJ1-1, with D possibly matching TRBD1 (6 bases). CDR1 DFQATT and CDR2 SNEGSKA come from the germline V gene (reference sequence). Trimming shortened V by 1 base and J by 6 bases, and 15 bases separated the two germline ends. The CDR3 runs to 14 residues. The CDR3 spells CSARVTGLVPEAFF. CDR3 bases: TGCAGTGCTAGAGTCACAGGGCTTGTCCCTGAAGCTTTCTTT.

The CDR3 spells CASCPGQAILDVLTF. The CDR3 region has the DNA TGTGCCAGCTGCCCTGGACAGGCTATATTGGACGTCCTGACTTTC. The chain employs TRBV7-9 and TRBJ2-6, with 7 positions matching TRBD1. The V gene end was trimmed by 8 bases and the J gene end by 11 bases; junction bases not matched to a gene: 15. The V gene's germline CDR1 is SEHNR and CDR2 FQNEAQ (reference sequence). This CDR3 has 15 residues. Full variable domain (missing parts from reference TRBV7-9 and TRBJ2-6): DTGVSQNPRHKITKRGQNVTFRCDPISEHNRLYWYRQTLGQGPEFLTYFQNEAQLEKSRLLSDRFSAERPKGSFSTLEIQRTEQGDSAMYLCASCPGQAILDVLTFGAGSRLTVL.

In its sample, this clonotype is medium-sized (0.01 to 0.1%). The genes are TRBV29-1 and TRBJ2-7, with 7 nucleotides matching TRBD1. Germline V lookup: CDR1 SQVTM, CDR2 ANQGSEA. The CDR3 is 15 amino acids. V was pared by 6 bases and J by 4 bases, with 15 bases of the junction left unmatched. CDR3 region: CSVKRRAGGLYEQYF. CDR3 sequence (DNA): TGCAGCGTAAAAAGAAGGGCAGGGGGTCTTTACGAGCAGTACTTC.

This clonotype appeared many times. The chain carries TRBV11-3 and TRBJ2-3; perhaps TRBD2 as D (6 bases). The V gene lost 3 bases and the J gene lost 3 bases, with 10 bases spanning the gap. The CDR3 loop spans 14 amino acids. In germline, CDR1 is SGHNT, CDR2 YENEEA. The CDR3 bases are TGTGCCAGCAGCTTTGGCGGGAAGACAGATACGCAGTATTTT. Translation gives CASSFGGKTDTQYF.

This clonotype was observed many times. The chain employs TRBV24-1 and TRBJ2-1; possibly TRBD1 or TRBD2 for D (6 bases each). Germline CDR1 is KGHDR and CDR2 is SFDVKD. The CDR3 spans 17 residues. Trimming removed 0 bases from V and 4 bases from J, with 15 bases in between. DNA for the CDR3: TGTGCCACCAGTGATTTGAGCGGAGGGGGTAGGTACAATGAGCAGTTCTTC. Translated, it gives CATSDLSGGGRYNEQFF.

This clonotype was counted ten times or more. The J gene is TRBJ2-1, the V gene TRBV18; 9 bases are a match to TRBD2. Germline V CDR1 and CDR2: KGHSH, LQKENI. The CDR3 sequence is 14 residues long. V was pared by 3 bases and J by 7 bases, with 4 bases of the junction left unmatched. Here the CDR3 DNA reads TGTGCCAGCTCACCCGGGACTAGCAAGAATGAGCAGTTCTTC. Translation gives CASSPGTSKNEQFF.

This clonotype was seen at least ten times. This chain uses TRBV12-5 with TRBJ2-3; no clear D. Trimming removed 2 bases at V and 8 bases at J, with 14 bases between. CDR3 size: 14 residues. Germline V gene lookup returns CDR1 LGHNT and CDR2 FRNRAP. CDR3 amino acids: CASGLSEVRGTQYF. In DNA, the CDR3 is TGTGCTAGTGGTTTGTCCGAGGTTCGCGGTACGCAGTATTTT.

This clonotype was detected ten times or more. The chain has TRBV27 and TRBJ2-7; the D gene is possibly TRBD2 (7 bases). CDR1 is MNHEY, CDR2 SMNVEV, per germline (reference sequence). This CDR3 has 16 amino acids. V shed 4 bases and J shed 3 bases, with 19 bases lying between them. CDR3 coding DNA: TGTGCCAGCAGTTCGCAAGGGGGAGGGTACGTCTACGAGCAGTACTTC. This encodes CASSSQGGGYVYEQYF.

V is TRBV27 and J is TRBJ1-2; 8 bases fit TRBD1. V lost 8 bases, J lost 5 bases, and 4 bases stayed unmatched. The CDR3 loop spans 12 amino acids. The V gene's germline CDR1 is MNHEY and CDR2 SMNVEV (reference sequence). The CDR3 coding sequence is TGTGCCAGCCGCGACAGGGGATATGGCTACACCTTC. Protein sequence: CASRDRGYGYTF.

This clonotype was found many times. The rearrangement links TRBV28 to TRBJ2-4; 11 nucleotides agree with TRBD2. The CDR3 loop spans 16 amino acids. Germline V CDR1 and CDR2: MDHEN, SYDVKM. Trimming removed 6 bases from V and 3 bases from J; junction bases left unmatched: 7. The CDR3 sequence: CASSLAGGPVKNIQYF. Written as DNA, the CDR3 is TGTGCCAGCAGCTTAGCGGGAGGGCCCGTCAAAAACATTCAGTACTTC.

This clonotype was seen more than once but under ten times. The chain joins TRBV27 to TRBJ1-1, with unresolved D. The CDR3 extends over 15 amino acids. Trimming stripped 0 bases from V and 5 bases from J, with 13 bases between. In germline, CDR1 is MNHEY, CDR2 SMNVEV (reference sequence). The CDR3 DNA sequence: TGTGCCAGCAGTTTATCGGGTGCTGGGAGGACTGAAGCTTTCTTT. It codes for CASSLSGAGRTEAFF.

This clonotype is labeled as medium-sized. The chain uses TRBV2 and TRBJ2-2, with D possibly matching TRBD2 (5 bases). Trimming left V 10 bases short and J 0 bases short, with 18 bases between. The CDR3 is 16 amino acids. CDR1 is SNHLY and CDR2 is FYNNEI in the germline V gene. CDR3 amino acids: CATRFTSGANTGELFF. The CDR3 DNA sequence: TGTGCCACCAGATTCACAAGCGGAGCGAACACCGGGGAGCTGTTTTTT.

The table lists this clonotype with many counts. The V call is TRBV3-1, the J call TRBJ1-1; D perhaps matches TRBD1 (5 bases). This CDR3 has 13 residues. CDR1 is LGHDT and CDR2 is YNNKEL in the germline V gene (reference sequence). With 1 base removed from V and 4 bases from J, the gap between germline ends came to 7 bases. The chain's CDR3 is CASSQVGGTEAFF. The CDR3 DNA reads TGTGCCAGCAGCCAAGTGGGGGGCACTGAAGCTTTCTTT. Looking up the rest from reference TRBV3-1 and TRBJ1-1 gives the full variable domain: DTAVSQTPKYLVTQMGNDKSIKCEQNLGHDTMYWYKQDSKKFLKIMFSYNNKELIINETVPNRFSPKSPDKAHLNLHINSLELGDSAVYFCASSQVGGTEAFFGQGTRLTVV.

In this sample, this clonotype turned up many times. This rearrangement joins TRBV29-1 to TRBJ2-1; unclear D gene. The germline CDR1 and CDR2 sequences are SQVTM and ANQGSEA. Trimming left V 4 bases short and J 3 bases short, with 13 bases between. The CDR3 covers 14 residues. The CDR3, as DNA: TGCAGCGTTGTGTCGCGTTCAGTCTACAATGAGCAGTTCTTC. Amino acids: CSVVSRSVYNEQFF.

This clonotype was observed many times. This chain links TRBV19 with TRBJ2-6; TRBD2 might be the D (5 bases). Between the trimmed V and J ends, which lost 7 bases and 2 bases, there was a span of 15 bases. From germline, CDR1 is LNHDA and CDR2 SQIVND (reference sequence). This CDR3 spans 16 amino acids. CDR3 nucleotides: TGTGCCAGTATTCAGACTATGGGGACTGGGGCCAACGTCCTGACTTTC. This gives the protein CASIQTMGTGANVLTF.

Ten or more counts support this clonotype. The chain employs TRBV28 and TRBJ2-7; 8 nucleotides match TRBD2. From germline, CDR1 is MDHEN and CDR2 SYDVKM. The CDR3 contains 14 residues. The trim removed 6 bases at V and 6 bases at J, leaving 10 bases unmatched. The CDR3 region is CASSLGGLAREQYF. The CDR3 DNA reads TGTGCCAGCAGCCTAGGAGGACTAGCTCGCGAGCAGTACTTC. The whole variable domain, remainder taken from reference TRBV28 and TRBJ2-7, is DVKVTQSSRYLVKRTGEKVFLECVQDMDHENMFWYRQDPGLGLRLIYFSYDVKMKEKGDIPEGYSVSREKKERFSLILESASTNQTSMYLCASSLGGLAREQYFGPGTRLTVT.

This clonotype has a count of ten or more. The chain uses TRBV24-1 and TRBJ2-3, with no clear D. Germline V lookup: CDR1 KGHDR, CDR2 SFDVKD. CDR3 length equals 17 residues. Trimming took 2 bases from V and 0 from J, leaving 14 bases between them. The CDR3 spells CATSDSTSPTSTDTQYF. The CDR3 DNA reads as TGTGCCACCAGTGATTCTACCAGCCCAACTAGCACAGATACGCAGTATTTT.

The chain links TRBV18 to TRBJ2-7; D could derive from TRBD1 or TRBD2 (6 bases each). This CDR3 comprises 14 residues. V was clipped by 2 bases and J by 5 bases, with 13 bases between them. Looked up from germline, CDR1 is KGHSH and CDR2 is LQKENI. The chain's CDR3 is CASSPGGTPHEQYF. For the CDR3, the DNA is TGTGCCAGCTCACCAGGGGGGACACCACACGAGCAGTACTTC.

This clonotype occurred many times. This chain connects TRBV11-2 to TRBJ2-1, with TRBD2 as a possible D gene (5 bases). This CDR3 contains 13 residues. Between the trimmed V and J ends, which lost 5 bases and 4 bases, there was a span of 9 bases. The V gene's germline CDR1 is SGHAT and CDR2 FQNNGV. In DNA, the CDR3 is TGTGCCAGCAGCCCTCGGGATTACAATGAGCAGTTCTTC. It encodes CASSPRDYNEQFF.

This clonotype qualifies as medium-sized. V usage is TRBV18 and J usage is TRBJ2-2; D is possibly TRBD1 (6 bases). Germline assignment: CDR1 KGHSH and CDR2 LQKENI. This CDR3 is 16 amino acids long. V dropped 0 bases and J dropped 5 bases, with 13 bases sitting between them. As DNA, the CDR3 is TGTGCCAGCTCACCACCGGGACAACCGATTACCGGGGAGCTGTTTTTT. It yields the protein CASSPPGQPITGELFF.

The V and J genes are TRBV13 and TRBJ1-6; perhaps TRBD1 as D (5 bases). The CDR3 contains 14 residues. V was shortened by 3 bases and J by 10 bases, with 13 bases between the two germline ends. Germline-derived CDR1 and CDR2 are PRHDT and FYEKMQ (reference sequence). The CDR3 spells CASSFWRAGSPLHF. CDR3 sequence (DNA): TGTGCCAGCAGCTTCTGGCGGGCAGGGTCACCCCTCCACTTT.